The source of this TCR beta chain is a study of CD8 T cell repertoires and HIV-1 epitope variants. To note about this clone: Its antigen is unknown.

Overall study results and limits: Of fewer than 10 antigen-specific beta clonotypes, six appeared to cross-react with escape variants. No clonotypes responded to the TAALDMSHF plasma variant; about five recognized KF9, one HW9.

Clones were read by immunoSEQ multiplex PCR, and TCRdb kept only the in-frame ones, dropping some. The sample comprises under 100,000 clones, 74% of which are singletons, and 25% to 30% rests with the top ten. Sequencing input: uncultured baseline CD8+ T cells from peripheral blood mononuclear cells (PBMCs). The receptor's source is a male donor with HIV.

The CDR3 loop is CASPPPGPEEKLFF. In DNA form, the CDR3 reads TGTGCCAGCCCACCGCCGGGTCCGGAGGAAAAACTGTTTTTT. V and J are TRBV27 and TRBJ1-4, with no clear D. This CDR3 is built from 14 residues. CDR1 is MNHEY, CDR2 SMNVEV, per germline (reference sequence). Trimming stripped 8 bases from V and 8 bases from J, with 18 bases between.